These 10 T cell receptor beta chains were sequenced from one sample in a study of blood T cell repertoires in COVID-19. The repertoire was sequenced with immunoSEQ multiplex PCR; TCRdb's copy has only in-frame clones and lacks some. This sample has about 120,000 clones, with roughly nine tenths found just once. Sequenced input: peripheral blood. Receptor source: a man aged 65-85 years with active or convalescent COVID-19.

This clone was detected a few times. V usage is TRBV2 and J usage is TRBJ1-5; 8 positions agree with TRBD1. The CDR3 has 15 residues. Germline trimming cut 4 bases from V and 0 bases from J; bases unmatched to any gene: 2. The germline gives CDR1 SNHLY, CDR2 FYNNEI. The DNA of the CDR3 is TGTGCCAGCAGTGGACAGGGGCCTAGCAATCAGCCCCAGCATTTT. Translated, it gives CASSGQGPSNQPQHF.

V usage is TRBV5-1 and J usage is TRBJ1-6; TRBD1 is a possible D gene (5 bases). Deletions cut 5 bases from V and 13 bases from J, with 10 bases between. Germline loops: CDR1 SGHRS, CDR2 YFSETQ. This CDR3 is built from 11 residues. CDR3: CASRGEGPLHF. DNA for the CDR3: TGCGCCAGCAGAGGGGAGGGTCCCCTCCACTTT.

CDR3 DNA: TGTGCCAGCAGTTTAAGTATGGCCTCCTACGAGCAGTACTTC. Translation gives CASSLSMASYEQYF. V usage is TRBV28 and J usage is TRBJ2-7; D remains ambiguous. V shed 2 bases and J shed 0 bases, with 8 bases lying between them. CDR1 MDHEN and CDR2 SYDVKM come from the germline V gene. The CDR3 sequence is 14 residues long. The variable domain in full, with the rest retrieved from reference TRBV28 and TRBJ2-7, is DVKVTQSSRYLVKRTGEKVFLECVQDMDHENMFWYRQDPGLGLRLIYFSYDVKMKEKGDIPEGYSVSREKKERFSLILESASTNQTSMYLCASSLSMASYEQYFGPGTRLTVT.

V usage is TRBV7-2 and J usage is TRBJ2-5, with D maybe TRBD1 (6 bases). V was cut by 1 base and J by 3 bases, with 12 bases left in between. The CDR3 runs to 15 residues. The V gene's germline CDR1 is SGHTA and CDR2 FQGNSA. DNA for the CDR3: TGTGCCAGCAGCTTAGGACCGGGACAAGAAGAGACCCAGTACTTC. It is translated as CASSLGPGQEETQYF.

The rearrangement uses TRBV7-2 and TRBJ1-1; 8 bases match TRBD1. With V trimmed by 5 bases and J by 1 base, 9 bases remained unmatched. This CDR3 comprises 16 residues. In germline, CDR1 is SGHTA, CDR2 FQGNSA. Here the CDR3 reads CASSRAGTGANTEAFF. CDR3 nucleotide sequence: TGTGCCAGCAGCAGAGCCGGGACAGGAGCGAACACTGAAGCTTTCTTT.

A few counts support this clone. Other nucleotide sequences in the sample specify the same CDR3. The chain has TRBV29-1 and TRBJ1-2; 10 positions match TRBD1. Germline CDR1 reads SQVTM; CDR2 reads ANQGSEA. This CDR3 has 14 amino acids. Trimming took 1 base from V and 4 from J; bases not matched to a gene: 3. The CDR3 here is CSVEGTGGSYGYTF. The CDR3 DNA reads TGCAGCGTTGAAGGGACAGGGGGTTCCTATGGCTACACCTTC.

The chain joins TRBV6-5 to TRBJ1-2; the D is unclear. Trimming stripped 5 bases from V and 5 bases from J, with 9 bases between. Germline V gene sequence: CDR1 MNHEY, CDR2 SVGAGI. CDR3 size: 12 residues. Written as DNA, the CDR3 is TGTGCCAGCAGTCCCGGGGAATATGGCTACACCTTC. It codes for CASSPGEYGYTF.

The chain joins TRBV10-1 to TRBJ2-5; 10 positions agree with TRBD2. Germline V lookup: CDR1 WNHNN, CDR2 SYGVQD (reference sequence). The CDR3 extends over 14 amino acids. V dropped 8 bases and J dropped 9; count of bases not matched to a gene: 12. CDR3 DNA sequence: TGCGCCAGCCAACCCCCACAGCGGGAGGGCCCCCAGTACTTC. Translating it yields CASQPPQREGPQYF.

J is TRBJ2-5 and V is TRBV7-9; TRBD2 agrees at 14 bases. The trim removed 4 bases at V and 4 bases at J, leaving 5 bases unmatched. This CDR3 comprises 16 residues. In germline, CDR1 is SEHNR, CDR2 FQNEAQ (reference sequence). The CDR3: CASSSPGLAGVETQYF. The CDR3 nucleotides are TGTGCCAGCAGCTCCCCGGGACTAGCGGGAGTAGAGACCCAGTACTTC.

This sequence joins TRBV6-6 and TRBJ2-7, with 10 bases fitting TRBD2. The germline gives CDR1 MNHNY, CDR2 SVGAGI (reference sequence). This CDR3 region has 15 residues. Unmatched junction bases numbered 3, after V lost 2 bases and J lost 2 bases. DNA for the CDR3: TGTGCCAGCAGTTACGGAGCGGGAGGGCCCTACGAGCAGTACTTC. Translated: CASSYGAGGPYEQYF.